Shown below are 5 T cell receptor beta chains from a single sample sequenced in a study of blood T cells in healthy people across ages. Primed by a sample-barcoded 5' primer and a J-beta primer mix, a second PCR proceeded for 7 to 11 cycles. From the 5' RACE reads, TCRdb called clonotypes with MiXCR, one entry per CDR3 protein. Of approximately 730,000 distinct CDR3 sequences detected, less than 70% appear once; the ten largest clones hold approximately 40%. Sample: blood. Source of these receptors: a man aged 80 or over in good health.

The V gene is TRBV15, the J gene TRBJ2-2; D ambiguous. This CDR3 has 14 residues. CDR1 is LNHNV and CDR2 is YYDKDF in the germline V gene (reference sequence). V was pared by 0 bases and J by 6 bases, with 8 bases between. CDR3 residues: CATSRETKAGELFF. CDR3 bases: TGTGCCACCAGCAGAGAGACGAAGGCCGGGGAGCTGTTTTTT.

This clonotype has just one count. V and J are TRBV10-3 and TRBJ2-1; 10 positions agree with TRBD2. The J segment lost 3 bases and the V segment lost 7 bases, leaving 3 bases of the junction unmatched. The length of the CDR3 is 14 residues. In germline, CDR1 is ENHRY, CDR2 SYGVKD. The CDR3 reads CAIKGTSVYNEQFF. In DNA form, the CDR3 reads TGTGCCATCAAAGGGACTAGCGTCTACAATGAGCAGTTCTTC.

V gene TRBV6-5 combines with J gene TRBJ1-4; 8 bases match TRBD1. J was trimmed by 5 bases and V by 5 bases; bases with no gene match: 4. This CDR3 has 14 residues. Per the germline V gene, CDR1 is MNHEY and CDR2 is SVGAGI. The CDR3 loop is CASSARTGNEKLFF. CDR3 nucleotides: TGTGCCAGCAGTGCCCGGACAGGGAATGAAAAACTGTTTTTT.

The chain uses TRBV20-1 and TRBJ2-3; 8 nucleotides match TRBD2. Trimming took 3 bases from V and 14 from J; bases not matched to a gene: 22. Germline V gene lookup returns CDR1 DFQATT and CDR2 SNEGSKA (reference sequence). The CDR3 extends over 16 amino acids. The CDR3 region has the DNA TGCAGTGCTAGCCCCCAGACCGGGACTAGGCACAGATACGCGTATTTT. Protein product: CSASPQTGTRHRYAYF.

This chain links TRBV14 with TRBJ2-1; 16 nucleotides match TRBD2. In germline, CDR1 is SGHDN, CDR2 FVKESK. Trimming took 0 bases from V and 1 from J; bases not matched to a gene: 9. The CDR3 covers 21 residues. The CDR3 DNA follows: TGTGCCAGCAGCCAAGATCTTCAGGGACTAGCGGGAGGGGGGTCCTACAATGAGCAGTTCTTC. Protein sequence: CASSQDLQGLAGGGSYNEQFF.